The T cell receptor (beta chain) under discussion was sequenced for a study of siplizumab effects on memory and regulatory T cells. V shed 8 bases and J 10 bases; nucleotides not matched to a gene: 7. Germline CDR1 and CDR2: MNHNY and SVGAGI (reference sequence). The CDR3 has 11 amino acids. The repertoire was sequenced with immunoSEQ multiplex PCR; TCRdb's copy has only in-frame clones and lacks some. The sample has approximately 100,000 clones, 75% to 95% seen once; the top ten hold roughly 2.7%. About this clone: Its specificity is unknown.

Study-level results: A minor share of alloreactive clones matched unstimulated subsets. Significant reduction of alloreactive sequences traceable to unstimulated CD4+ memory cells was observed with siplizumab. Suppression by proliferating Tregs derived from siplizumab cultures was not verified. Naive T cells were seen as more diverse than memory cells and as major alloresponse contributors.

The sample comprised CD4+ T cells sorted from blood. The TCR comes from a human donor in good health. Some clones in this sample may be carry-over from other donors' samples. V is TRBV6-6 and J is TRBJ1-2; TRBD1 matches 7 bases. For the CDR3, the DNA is TGTGCCAGCCAGGGGGTTCTGGACTACACCTTC. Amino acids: CASQGVLDYTF.